This T cell receptor (beta chain) was sequenced for a study of T cell repertoires in cytomegalovirus infection. Background on the study: CMV infection together with matching HLA type was indicated by public TCR beta signatures. Study findings and constraints: Cumulative frequency (of public TCR beta family members) identified carriers of CMV plus the relevant HLA. The ex vivo response was dominated by HLA-C-restricted CMV-specific TCR beta clonotypes.

As for this clonotype: Its antigen is not known.

Germline CDR1 and CDR2: MNHEY and SVGEGT. Between the trimmed V and J ends, which lost 10 bases and 5 bases, there was a span of 10 bases. The CDR3 is 11 amino acids. TCRdb re-called the reads with MiXCR, one entry per CDR3 protein. This sample has hundreds of thousands of distinct CDR3 sequences; around 6.6% occur once, and the top ten carry about 6%. The receptor was isolated from a human donor in good health (CMV status not recorded). Some clones in this sample may be carry-over from other donors' samples. This chain links TRBV6-2 or TRBV6-3 with TRBJ2-3; D unclear. Sequencing was done on a sample of PBMCs. The CDR3 region is CAIANGDTQYF. DNA for the CDR3: TGTGCCATCGCCAACGGAGATACGCAGTATTTT.